Below, 12 T cell receptor beta chains from the same sample are listed, as sequenced in a study of cytomegalovirus exposure and HLA in healthy donors. The PCR contained 60 Vbeta and 13 Jbeta primers. The protocol was immunoSEQ multiplex PCR, while the TCRdb copy is restricted to in-frame clones and leaves out a portion. This specimen shows some 150,000 clones; the ten leading clones hold roughly 2%. The material sequenced was PBMCs. Receptors originate from a woman under 30 in good health and CMV-seronegative.

The chain couples TRBV4-2 to TRBJ2-3, with D possibly matching TRBD1 (6 bases). The germline CDR1 and CDR2 sequences are LGHNA and YNFKEQ. The CDR3 has 14 residues. The V and J ends lost 0 bases and 9 bases respectively, with 13 bases between them. CDR3: CASSQEARGRTQYF. In nucleotides, the CDR3 is TGTGCCAGCAGCCAAGAGGCCAGGGGAAGGACGCAGTATTTT.

V and J are TRBV6-1 and TRBJ1-2; 9 bases align to TRBD1. From germline, CDR1 is MNHNS and CDR2 SASEGT. CDR3 length: 14 residues. With 0 bases clipped from V and 5 bases from J, the junction kept 1 base outside the gene matches. As DNA, the CDR3 is TGTGCCAGCAGTGAAGCCGGGACAGGGTATGGCTACACCTTC. Translation gives CASSEAGTGYGYTF.

The chain is built from TRBV5-6 and TRBJ2-7; possible D gene TRBD2, 6 bases. The germline V and J ends were trimmed by 0 bases and 2 bases, with 18 bases remaining between them. Germline assignment: CDR1 SGHDT and CDR2 YYEEEE. The CDR3 has 17 amino acids. The CDR3 DNA is TGTGCCAGCAGCTTGGGTCCGGGACTCTTGCGCCCCTACGAGCAGTACGTC. Encoded protein: CASSLGPGLLRPYEQYV.

The genes are TRBV6-1 and TRBJ2-2; D is uncertain. With 2 bases removed from V and 1 base from J, the gap between germline ends came to 8 bases. Germline V gene lookup returns CDR1 MNHNS and CDR2 SASEGT. This CDR3 comprises 15 residues. CDR3 DNA: TGTGCCAGCAGTGAACATGCAGGGAACACCGGGGAGCTGTTTTTT. Amino acid sequence: CASSEHAGNTGELFF.

The rearrangement links TRBV19 to TRBJ1-2, with 7 nucleotides matching TRBD1. The CDR3 runs to 15 residues. Trimming took 6 bases from V and 5 from J; bases not matched to a gene: 12. Germline CDR1 and CDR2: LNHDA and SQIVND (reference sequence). CDR3 region: CASSFDREWSYGYTF. The CDR3 DNA sequence: TGTGCCAGTAGCTTCGACAGGGAATGGAGTTATGGCTACACCTTC.

The V gene is TRBV5-4, the J gene TRBJ2-5; 7 bases are shared with TRBD1. The V gene end was trimmed by 4 bases and the J gene end by 5 bases; junction bases not matched to a gene: 14. The CDR3 is made up of 16 amino acids. The germline V gene has CDR1 SGHNT and CDR2 YYREEE (reference sequence). The CDR3 reads CASSRQVTGQGETQYF. DNA of the CDR3: TGTGCCAGCAGCCGACAAGTGACAGGGCAAGGCGAGACCCAGTACTTC.

The genes are TRBV7-6 and TRBJ2-3; 7 nucleotides agree with TRBD1. Germline CDR1 is SGHVS and CDR2 is FNYEAQ. With V trimmed by 8 bases and J by 2 bases, 10 bases remained unmatched. The CDR3 is made up of 15 amino acids. The CDR3 DNA follows: TGTGCCAGCGGGCTCAGGACAGGCGACACAGATACGCAGTATTTT. It yields the protein CASGLRTGDTDTQYF.

This chain uses TRBV5-4 with TRBJ2-1, with 8 bases matching TRBD1. The CDR3 sequence is 16 residues long. Germline CDR1 is SGHNT and CDR2 is YYREEE (reference sequence). Germline trimming cut 0 bases from V and 4 bases from J; bases unmatched to any gene: 6. The CDR3 nucleotides are TGTGCCAGCAGCTTGGCAGACAGGGGTAGGTACAATGAGCAGTTCTTC. This codes for CASSLADRGRYNEQFF.

The chain is built from TRBV11-2 and TRBJ2-1; D may be TRBD1 (6 bases). Germline V gene lookup returns CDR1 SGHAT and CDR2 FQNNGV. Trimming shortened V by 0 bases and J by 0 bases, and 12 bases separated the two germline ends. The CDR3 runs 17 residues. The CDR3 protein is CASSLEGAVSSYNEQFF. CDR3 in DNA: TGTGCCAGCAGCTTAGAGGGGGCGGTTAGCTCCTACAATGAGCAGTTCTTC.

The V gene is TRBV6-1, the J gene TRBJ2-3; D is unresolved. CDR1 is MNHNS and CDR2 is SASEGT in the germline V gene. Trimming stripped 3 bases from V and 7 bases from J, with 17 bases between. The CDR3 totals 15 residues. CDR3 in DNA: TGTGCCAGCAGTGATCAGGCAACCCTCGTAAATACGCAGTATTTT. This sequence encodes CASSDQATLVNTQYF.

The rearrangement links TRBV7-8 to TRBJ2-4; 9 bases are a match to TRBD1. Germline-derived CDR1 and CDR2 are SGHVS and FQNEAQ. With V trimmed by 5 bases and J by 7 bases, 15 bases remained unmatched. CDR3 length equals 17 residues. CDR3 DNA: TGTGCCAGCAGCCCCCGGGGACAGGGAGTTTATGGGAACATTCAGTACTTC. This codes for CASSPRGQGVYGNIQYF.

This chain links TRBV5-4 with TRBJ2-3, with D tentatively TRBD1 (5 bases). Germline-derived CDR1 and CDR2 are SGHNT and YYREEE (reference sequence). Deletions cut 4 bases from V and 6 bases from J, with 12 bases between. This CDR3 spans 13 amino acids. CDR3 sequence reads: CASSPDRQDTQYF. The CDR3 region has the DNA TGTGCCAGCAGCCCCGACCGACAGGATACGCAGTATTTT.